One and the same sample provided the 22 T cell receptor beta chains below, sequenced in a study of T cell responses to AZD1222 COVID-19 vaccine. Libraries were prepared by immunoSEQ multiplex PCR; TCRdb keeps only in-frame clonotypes and omits some of them. The table has over 150,000 clones, about 88% seen once. The material was peripheral blood, obtained on day 0 of AZD1222 vaccination. These receptors came from an adult in good health.

V usage is TRBV7-2 and J usage is TRBJ2-3; either TRBD1 or TRBD2 may fit D (6 bases each). Trimming shortened V by 1 base and J by 1 base, and 12 bases separated the two germline ends. Germline V gene lookup returns CDR1 SGHTA and CDR2 FQGNSA. This CDR3 contains 16 residues. Here the CDR3 reads CASSLGGALGTDTQYF. DNA of the CDR3: TGTGCCAGCAGCTTAGGGGGGGCTCTGGGCACAGATACGCAGTATTTT.

The chain employs TRBV5-4 and TRBJ2-4; 11 nucleotides line up with TRBD1. CDR1 and CDR2 (germline): SGHNT, YYREEE (reference sequence). The trim removed 4 bases at V and 8 bases at J, leaving 2 bases unmatched. The CDR3 contains 13 residues. CDR3 sequence: CASSVGQGDIQYF. The CDR3 DNA sequence: TGTGCCAGCAGCGTGGGACAGGGGGACATTCAGTACTTC.

As DNA, the CDR3 is TGCGCCAGCAGCCAGCCAGGGGGTGAGACCCAGTACTTC. Encoded protein: CASSQPGGETQYF. The genes are TRBV5-1 and TRBJ2-5, with 7 bases aligning to TRBD1. The CDR3 spans 13 residues. CDR1 SGHRS and CDR2 YFSETQ come from the germline V gene. Trimming removed 4 bases from V and 5 bases from J; junction bases left unmatched: 5.

The genes are TRBV28 and TRBJ1-2; the D gene is possibly TRBD1 (5 bases). Germline V gene data show CDR1 as MDHEN and CDR2 as SYDVKM. V lost 5 bases, J lost 2 bases, and 15 bases lay in between. The length of the CDR3 is 15 residues. The CDR3 DNA reads TGTGCCAGCAGTCCCCCCTCAGGGCCCAACTATGGCTACACCTTC. Translation: CASSPPSGPNYGYTF.

This clone was observed a single time. The rearrangement links TRBV6-2 or TRBV6-3 to TRBJ2-5; 7 bases are a match to TRBD2. The J segment lost 2 bases and the V segment lost 6 bases, leaving 6 bases of the junction unmatched. Germline V gives CDR1 MNHEY, CDR2 SVGEGT. The CDR3 sequence is 14 residues long. The DNA for the CDR3 is TGTGCCAGCAGCCAGCAGGGACTACAAGAGACCCAGTACTTC. Amino acids: CASSQQGLQETQYF.

This chain uses TRBV4-3 with TRBJ1-2; D gene uncertain. CDR3 length: 14 residues. Trimming removed 0 bases from V and 4 bases from J, with 9 bases in between. CDR1 and CDR2 (germline): LGHNA, YSLEER. CDR3 sequence (DNA): TGCGCCAGCAGCCAAGATTTACACAGCTATGGCTACACCTTC. Translated: CASSQDLHSYGYTF.

This clone was found once. This chain uses TRBV3-1 (or the pseudogene TRBV3-2) with TRBJ1-1; 8 bases are a match to TRBD1. Per the germline V gene, CDR1 is LGHDT and CDR2 is YNNKEL (reference sequence). V trimming: 5 bases; J trimming: 11 bases; junction bases outside the gene matches: 7. The CDR3 is made up of 12 amino acids. DNA of the CDR3: TGTGCCAGCAGCTATAGGACAGGGAAGGCTTTCTTT. Its translation is CASSYRTGKAFF.

V is TRBV9 and J is TRBJ2-5; the D gene is possibly TRBD2 (6 bases). Germline assignment: CDR1 SGDLS and CDR2 YYNGEE. Between the trimmed V and J ends, which lost 4 bases and 1 base, there was a span of 14 bases. This CDR3 contains 15 residues. This chain's CDR3 is CASSPFGGVQETQYF. As DNA, the CDR3 is TGTGCCAGCAGCCCCTTCGGGGGAGTCCAAGAGACCCAGTACTTC.

The chain is built from TRBV6-5 and TRBJ2-7; D uncertain. In germline, CDR1 is MNHEY, CDR2 SVGAGI. The CDR3 sequence is 14 residues long. V gave up 6 bases and J gave up 3 bases, with 15 bases separating them. In DNA, the CDR3 is TGTGCCAGCAGATACGGGCAGCAACGCTACGAGCAGTACTTC. It yields the protein CASRYGQQRYEQYF.

The rearrangement links TRBV28 to TRBJ1-5; D call uncertain. The germline V and J ends were trimmed by 4 bases and 3 bases, with 7 bases remaining between them. Germline lookup yields CDR1 MDHEN and CDR2 SYDVKM. The CDR3 extends over 13 amino acids. In DNA form, the CDR3 reads TGTGCCAGCAGTTCGGGCACCAATCAGCCCCAGCATTTT. The encoded protein is CASSSGTNQPQHF.

This rearrangement joins TRBV6-5 to TRBJ2-7, with a possible D match to TRBD2 (5 bases). V dropped 11 bases and J dropped 2 bases, with 13 bases sitting between them. The germline gives CDR1 MNHEY, CDR2 SVGAGI. This CDR3 has 12 residues. The CDR3 sequence is CAGGGGAYEQYF. The CDR3 DNA sequence: TGTGCCGGAGGAGGTGGCGCCTACGAGCAGTACTTC.

The chain employs TRBV5-1 and TRBJ2-5; 15 nucleotides match TRBD2. CDR1 SGHRS and CDR2 YFSETQ come from the germline V gene. The CDR3 runs to 16 residues. Losses at the gene ends were 2 bases for V and 4 bases for J; bases not matched to a gene: 3. Written as DNA, the CDR3 is TGCGCCAGCAGCTTAGGACTAGCGGGGGGGCCAGAGACCCAGTACTTC. Protein sequence: CASSLGLAGGPETQYF.

The CDR3 DNA is TGTGCCAGCTCACCACCGAGCAGGCCGAATGAAAAACTGTTTTTT. It yields the protein CASSPPSRPNEKLFF. The chain couples TRBV18 to TRBJ1-4, with D uncertain. The CDR3 consists of 15 residues. Trimming pared 0 bases from V and 5 bases from J, leaving 10 bases between. Germline CDR1 is KGHSH and CDR2 is LQKENI. The entire variable domain, with the rest obtained from reference TRBV18 and TRBJ1-4, is as follows: NAGVMQNPRHLVRRRGQEARLRCSPMKGHSHVYWYRQLPEEGLKFMVYLQKENIIDESGMPKERFSAEFPKEGPSILRIQQVVRGDSAAYFCASSPPSRPNEKLFFGSGTQLSVL.

The chain couples TRBV10-3 to TRBJ2-7; a possible D gene is TRBD2 (6 bases). The germline gives CDR1 ENHRY, CDR2 SYGVKD. This CDR3 comprises 16 residues. The germline V and J ends were trimmed by 3 bases and 2 bases, with 17 bases remaining between them. Here the CDR3 DNA reads TGTGCCATCAGTGAAAGGTCGGGCGGGAATCCCTACGAGCAGTACTTC. Protein sequence: CAISERSGGNPYEQYF.

The chain joins TRBV5-4 to TRBJ2-2; D remains unclear. Germline-derived CDR1 and CDR2 are SGHNT and YYREEE (reference sequence). Trimming stripped 6 bases from V and 6 bases from J, with 12 bases between. CDR3 size: 13 residues. CDR3 region: CASKTVVSGELFF. In DNA form, the CDR3 reads TGTGCCAGCAAAACGGTGGTGTCCGGGGAGCTGTTTTTT.

V is TRBV19 and J is TRBJ2-2; either TRBD1 or TRBD2 may supply D (6 bases each). CDR1 and CDR2 from the germline V gene are LNHDA and SQIVND (reference sequence). The CDR3 consists of 14 residues. V dropped 7 bases and J dropped 2 bases, with 11 bases sitting between them. CDR3 protein: CASKAGHNTGELFF. For the CDR3, the DNA is TGTGCCAGTAAGGCGGGACACAACACCGGGGAGCTGTTTTTT.

The V call is TRBV2, the J call TRBJ1-1; D is possibly TRBD1 (5 bases). Germline-derived CDR1 and CDR2 are SNHLY and FYNNEI. CDR3 length equals 14 residues. The V gene lost 7 bases and the J gene lost 3 bases, with 15 bases spanning the gap. CDR3 in amino acids: CASTGGRGYTEAFF. DNA for the CDR3: TGTGCCAGCACTGGCGGGAGGGGCTACACTGAAGCTTTCTTT. The whole variable domain, remainder taken from reference TRBV2 and TRBJ1-1, is EPEVTQTPSHQVTQMGQEVILRCVPISNHLYFYWYRQILGQKVEFLVSFYNNEISEKSEIFDDQFSVERPDGSNFTLKIRSTKLEDSAMYFCASTGGRGYTEAFFGQGTRLTVV.

The chain recombines TRBV11-2 with TRBJ1-3; D is perhaps TRBD1 (6 bases). Trimming removed 4 bases at V and 3 bases at J, with 16 bases between. The CDR3 covers 16 residues. Germline CDR1 is SGHAT and CDR2 is FQNNGV. The CDR3 loop is CASSSIRGARGNTIYF. The CDR3 nucleotides read TGTGCCAGCAGCTCCATACGGGGGGCGCGTGGAAACACCATATATTTT.

The chain uses TRBV3-1 (or the pseudogene TRBV3-2) and TRBJ1-4; possible D gene TRBD1, 6 bases. Trimming removed 0 bases from V and 2 bases from J, with 10 bases in between. The CDR3 covers 16 residues. Germline V lookup: CDR1 LGHDT, CDR2 YNNKEL (reference sequence). The CDR3 reads CASSQDRGGTNEKLFF. The CDR3 DNA reads TGTGCCAGCAGCCAAGATAGGGGGGGGACTAATGAAAAACTGTTTTTT.

This clone was counted once. V is TRBV7-8 and J is TRBJ1-3; weak D call: TRBD1 (5 bases). The CDR3 totals 11 residues. V was shortened by 5 bases and J by 8 bases, with 7 bases between the two germline ends. Germline lookup yields CDR1 SGHVS and CDR2 FQNEAQ. CDR3 protein: CASSPGDTIYF. The CDR3 DNA sequence: TGTGCCAGCAGCCCGGGGGACACCATATATTTT.

This sequence joins TRBV4-2 and TRBJ1-1, with a possible D match to TRBD1 (6 bases). Trimming pared 0 bases from V and 1 base from J, leaving 9 bases between. Looked up from germline, CDR1 is LGHNA and CDR2 is YNFKEQ. The CDR3 contains 15 residues. The CDR3 coding sequence is TGTGCCAGCAGCCAAGAAGTACAGGGGAACACTGAAGCTTTCTTT. It codes for CASSQEVQGNTEAFF.

The gene calls are TRBV6-5 and TRBJ2-1; no clear D gene. CDR3 length equals 15 residues. Germline-derived CDR1 and CDR2 are MNHEY and SVGAGI. V was cut by 6 bases and J by 3 bases, with 15 bases left in between. CDR3 region: CASSPTPDHYNEQFF. The CDR3 DNA sequence: TGTGCCAGCAGCCCCACCCCGGACCACTACAATGAGCAGTTCTTC.